Listed below are T cell receptor beta chains from one sample, sequenced in a study of Ad26.COV2.S vaccination and SARS-CoV-2 variants. Measured with immunoSEQ multiplex PCR; TCRdb has only the in-frame clones, and not every one. Of roughly 410,000 clones detected, 83% appear once; the ten largest clones hold roughly 7.4%. This material consisted of peripheral blood, taken in a trial of Ad26.COV2.S vaccine versus placebo. These receptors were taken from a person aged 18-65 years who received the Ad26.COV2.S COVID-19 vaccine or a placebo. Both conserved end residues are part of each CDR3.

cdr3_length j_call v_call cdr3_aa
15 TRBJ2-3 TRBV6-5 CASSQKGFPTDTQYF
15 TRBJ1-1 TRBV25-1 CASSEYSGPQTEAFF
16 TRBJ2-2 TRBV27 CASSYPGTVNTGELFF
14 TRBJ2-7 TRBV29-1 CSVEDSGGAGEQYF
14 TRBJ2-7 TRBV5-1 CASSLGSFTYEQYF
13 TRBJ2-1 TRBV7-2 CASSLGSYNEQFF
11 TRBJ2-7 TRBV10-1 CASTGSYEQYF
15 TRBJ2-3 TRBV7-2 CASSFGTLATDTQYF
15 TRBJ1-2 TRBV19 CASDMRTGSMTGYTF
14 TRBJ1-5 TRBV7-9 CASSLAARDQPQHF
14 TRBJ1-3 TRBV7-9 CASSSPADGNTIYF
17 TRBJ2-6 TRBV18 CASSPRSPISGANVLTF